The TCR beta chain under discussion was sequenced for a study of T cell responses to AZD1222 COVID-19 vaccine. Points from the study as a whole: Only five or six AZD1222 recipients were seropositive at baseline.

Germline CDR1 reads SGHDT; CDR2 reads YYEEEE. Trimming took 5 bases from V and 0 from J; bases not matched to a gene: 5. CDR3 length: 16 residues. Profiled with immunoSEQ multiplex PCR; TCRdb holds only in-frame clones, not every one. The table includes about 150,000 clones, around nine tenths detected once. For this clone: Its antigen is not known.

This receptor was taken from an adult in good health. The chain links TRBV5-6 to TRBJ1-4; 9 nucleotides agree with TRBD1. Sequenced material: peripheral blood, taken on day 0 of AZD1222 vaccination. The CDR3 here is CASSYGQGTTNEKLFF. The CDR3 nucleotides are TGTGCCAGCAGTTACGGACAGGGGACAACTAATGAAAAACTGTTTTTT.